This TCR beta chain was recorded in a study of blood T cells in healthy people across ages. Findings and caveats of the study: No conclusive comparison of naive versus antigen-experienced cells was possible with unsorted PBMCs.

This clonotype was detected only a few times. No antigen is known for it. A second PCR of 7 to 11 cycles used a sample-barcoded 5' primer and a J-beta primer mix. TCRdb used MiXCR to reprocess the 5' RACE reads, holding one entry per CDR3 protein. The sample contains 250,000 to 300,000 distinct CDR3 sequences, roughly 29% of which appear only once. The germline V and J ends were trimmed by 8 bases and 3 bases, with 17 bases remaining between them. This CDR3 has 14 amino acids. The sequencing sample was made of blood. This receptor was taken from a woman aged 70 to 79 in good health. The chain carries TRBV12-3 or TRBV12-4 and TRBJ2-7, with a weak D call TRBD1 (6 bases). In DNA, the CDR3 is TGTGCCAGCCAGCATGGGCAGGGGATCTACGAGCAGTACTTC. It encodes CASQHGQGIYEQYF.